The clone carrying this TCR beta chain was recorded at least ten times. Antigen unknown. Time point meaning: after neoadjuvant nivolumab, at surgical resection. This record belongs to a study of neoadjuvant anti-PD-1 for oral cavity cancer. About the study: Patients without progression received a fourth nivolumab dose around day 43, then surgical resection on days 50-56.

The study's findings and limits: Treg/Th17 ratio rose with pretreatment blood and fell with post-treatment tumor TCRbeta clonality.

V gave up 6 bases and J gave up 0 bases, with 12 bases separating them. Germline V gene data show CDR1 as KGHSH and CDR2 as LQKENI. The CDR3 runs to 15 residues. Sequencing used immunoSEQ multiplex PCR; TCRdb keeps in-frame clones, though not all of them. The data show about 23,000 clones, less than 35% seen once. This clonotype was obtained from a person aged 35-79 years with oral cavity squamous cell carcinoma. The chain couples TRBV18 to TRBJ2-1, with D possibly matching TRBD1 (5 bases). Sequencing was performed on tumor tissue, taken after nivolumab (anti-PD-1) treatment. Written as DNA, the CDR3 is TGTGCCAGCTCGACAGCAATCAGCTCCTACAATGAGCAGTTCTTC. This codes for CASSTAISSYNEQFF. Combining the CDR3 with reference TRBV18 and TRBJ2-1 gives the whole variable domain NAGVMQNPRHLVRRRGQEARLRCSPMKGHSHVYWYRQLPEEGLKFMVYLQKENIIDESGMPKERFSAEFPKEGPSILRIQQVVRGDSAAYFCASSTAISSYNEQFFGPGTRLTVL.